Following are 7 T cell receptor beta chains from one sample sequenced in a study of shared clonotypes between healthy human individuals. Naive CD8 populations comprised CD45RO-negative cells positively selected for CCR7, excluding terminally differentiated effector memory CD45RA+ cells. Assay used: immunoSEQ multiplex PCR; TCRdb lists only in-frame clones, some missing. The top ten clones hold approximately 1% of a sample with 1.5 million to 2.5 million clones, approximately 95% of them seen once. Material for sequencing was naive CD8+ T cells sorted from blood. The receptors come from a man younger than 30 in good health.

A single count supports this clone. This chain joins TRBV9 and TRBJ1-2; no definite D call. The V and J ends lost 0 bases and 8 bases respectively, with 8 bases between them. The CDR3 contains 12 residues. The germline gives CDR1 SGDLS, CDR2 YYNGEE. The chain's CDR3 is CASSVGDNGYTF. The CDR3 region has the DNA TGTGCCAGCAGCGTAGGGGATAACGGCTACACCTTC. Full variable domain (remainder filled in from reference TRBV9 and TRBJ1-2): DSGVTQTPKHLITATGQRVTLRCSPRSGDLSVYWYQQSLDQGLQFLIQYYNGEERAKGNILERFSAQQFPDLHSELNLSSLELGDSALYFCASSVGDNGYTFGSGTRLTVV.

The rearrangement uses TRBV4-1 and TRBJ2-5, with D perhaps assigned TRBD1 or TRBD2 (6 bases each). The CDR3 sequence is 16 residues long. The V end was cut by 0 bases, the J end by 5 bases, with 16 bases between. Germline assignment: CDR1 MGHRA and CDR2 YSYEKL. CDR3 nucleotides: TGCGCCAGCAGCCAAGAGGGGGTCGGGGGCAGGGAGACCCAGTACTTC. As protein: CASSQEGVGGRETQYF.

The J gene is TRBJ2-5, the V gene TRBV27; D remains ambiguous. The V and J ends lost 6 bases and 2 bases respectively, with 7 bases between them. This CDR3 has 12 amino acids. Looked up from germline, CDR1 is MNHEY and CDR2 is SMNVEV (reference sequence). CDR3 protein: CASRDVQETQYF. Written as DNA, the CDR3 is TGTGCCAGCAGGGACGTACAAGAGACCCAGTACTTC.

The J gene is TRBJ2-7, the V gene TRBV11-2; the D gene is possibly TRBD2 (5 bases). V dropped 4 bases and J dropped 5 bases, with 12 bases sitting between them. CDR1 and CDR2 from the germline V gene are SGHAT and FQNNGV. This CDR3 region has 13 residues. The DNA of the CDR3 is TGTGCCAGCAGCTCGGCGGCCGGGAACGAGCAGTACTTC. Residues: CASSSAAGNEQYF.

This chain joins TRBV6-5 and TRBJ2-2; a possible D gene is TRBD1 (6 bases). CDR3 length: 13 residues. In germline, CDR1 is MNHEY, CDR2 SVGAGI. V lost 4 bases and J 4 bases, leaving 7 bases between the germline ends. This CDR3 reads CASSSRGTGELFF. For the CDR3, the DNA is TGTGCCAGCAGTTCCAGGGGCACCGGGGAGCTGTTTTTT.

Turning to this clone: Other DNA sequences in this sample translate to the same CDR3. The rearrangement links TRBV5-1 to TRBJ1-1, with a tentative D call TRBD1 (5 bases). CDR1 is SGHRS and CDR2 is YFSETQ in the germline V gene. CDR3 length: 13 amino acids. Trimming removed 0 bases at V and 4 bases at J, with 7 bases between. The CDR3 loop reads CASSLAGTTEAFF. In DNA form, the CDR3 reads TGCGCCAGCAGCTTGGCTGGGACCACTGAAGCTTTCTTT.

The chain carries TRBV10-3 and TRBJ2-3; no clear D gene. With 3 bases removed from V and 3 bases from J, the gap between germline ends came to 1 base. CDR3 length: 11 amino acids. Germline values: CDR1 ENHRY, CDR2 SYGVKD. CDR3 loop: CAISETDTQYF. As DNA, the CDR3 is TGTGCCATCAGTGAAACAGATACGCAGTATTTT.